This TCR beta chain is drawn from a study of blood T cell repertoires in COVID-19. Of note for this clone: Its ends do not fully match the called genes, so a read error is possible.

In the original workflow: Quantification of nucleated cells was approximated via reference gene primer amplification. Some clones are missing from TCRdb's copy, which holds only in-frame ones; the method was immunoSEQ multiplex PCR. The V and J calls and the clone size are those of that table, but D and trimming were determined from the DNA. The sample yields approximately 450,000 clones, 70% to 90% seen once. Recruitment covered about two dozen US areas and drew participants whose ages spanned about 18 to 95 years. Germline V gene data show CDR1 as MNHEY and CDR2 as SMNVEV (reference sequence). CDR3 size: 14 residues.

The sequence derives from a young woman with acute COVID-19. Sequencing input: PBMCs or T cells enriched from blood (not recorded which). The genes are TRBV27 and TRBJ1-1; the D gene is possibly TRBD1 (6 bases). For the CDR3, the DNA is TGTGCCAGCAGTTTATATGGACAGTCTTTGGGTATCATCTTT. Translation: CASSLYGQSLGIIF.